The sequence of this TCR beta chain was determined in a study of blood T cell repertoires in COVID-19. Background on the study: From the United States, Italy and Spain came samples of acute and convalescent COVID-19.

In the original analysis: Researchers report that nucleated cell counts were estimated from reference gene primer amplification. TCRdb's table, derived via immunoSEQ multiplex PCR, lists solely in-frame clones and lacks some. The V and J calls and clone size were taken over from that table, and D and trimming were inferred from the DNA. The table includes 190,000 or so clones, 80% to 85% detected once. Trimming stripped 1 base from V and 8 bases from J, with 13 bases between. The germline V gene encodes CDR1 SGHTS and CDR2 YDEGEE. The CDR3 length is 15 residues. Enrollment of patients from Seattle took place during active infection, with longitudinal follow-up.

Sequencing was done on a sample of peripheral blood. V usage is TRBV5-8 and J usage is TRBJ1-6, with D possibly matching TRBD1 (6 bases). This receptor was taken from a woman of 80 years or more with COVID-19, enrolled during active disease. Written as DNA, the CDR3 is TGTGCCAGCAGCTTGATCCAGGGGACCTATTCACCCCTCCACTTT. It encodes CASSLIQGTYSPLHF.